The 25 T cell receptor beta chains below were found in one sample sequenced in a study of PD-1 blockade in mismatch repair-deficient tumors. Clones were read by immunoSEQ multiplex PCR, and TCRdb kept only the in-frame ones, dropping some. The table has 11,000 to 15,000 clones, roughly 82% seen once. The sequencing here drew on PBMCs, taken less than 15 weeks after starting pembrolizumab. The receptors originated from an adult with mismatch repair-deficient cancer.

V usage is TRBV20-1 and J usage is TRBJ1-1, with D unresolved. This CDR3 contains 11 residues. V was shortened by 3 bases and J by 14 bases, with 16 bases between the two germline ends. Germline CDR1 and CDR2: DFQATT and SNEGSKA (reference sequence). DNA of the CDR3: TGCAGTGCTAGGTTCGCGTCGCGCCAATTCTTT. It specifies CSARFASRQFF.

In DNA, the CDR3 is TGTGCCAGCAGCTTGGCTTACAGGGGGTTCCCGGAAGCTTTCTTT. This encodes CASSLAYRGFPEAFF. The rearrangement joins TRBV5-6 to TRBJ1-1; 8 bases are shared with TRBD1. V lost 0 bases and J lost 8; bases outside the gene matches: 9. Germline V gives CDR1 SGHDT, CDR2 YYEEEE. This CDR3 comprises 15 residues.

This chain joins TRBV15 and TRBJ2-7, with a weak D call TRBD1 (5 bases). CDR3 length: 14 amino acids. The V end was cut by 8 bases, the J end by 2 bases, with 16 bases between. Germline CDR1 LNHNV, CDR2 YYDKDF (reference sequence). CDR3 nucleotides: TGTGCCACCTCCCCCCAGGGCCCCCCCTACGAGCAGTACTTC. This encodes CATSPQGPPYEQYF. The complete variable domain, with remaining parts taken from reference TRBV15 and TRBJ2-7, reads DAMVIQNPRYQVTQFGKPVTLSCSQTLNHNVMYWYQQKSSQAPKLLFHYYDKDFNNEADTPDNFQSRRPNTSFCFLDIRSPGLGDTAMYLCATSPQGPPYEQYFGPGTRLTVT.

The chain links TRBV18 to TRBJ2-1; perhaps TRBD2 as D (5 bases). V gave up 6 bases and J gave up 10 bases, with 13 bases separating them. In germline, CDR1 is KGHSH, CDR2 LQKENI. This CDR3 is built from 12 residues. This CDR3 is CASSSTKVEQFF. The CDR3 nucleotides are TGTGCCAGCTCCTCGACTAAAGTCGAGCAGTTCTTC.

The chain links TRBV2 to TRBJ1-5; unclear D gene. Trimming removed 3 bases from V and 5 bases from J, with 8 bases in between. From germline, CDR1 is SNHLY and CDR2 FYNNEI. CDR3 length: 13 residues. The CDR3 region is CASSDFPDQPQHF. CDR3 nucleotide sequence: TGTGCCAGCAGTGATTTCCCAGATCAGCCCCAGCATTTT.

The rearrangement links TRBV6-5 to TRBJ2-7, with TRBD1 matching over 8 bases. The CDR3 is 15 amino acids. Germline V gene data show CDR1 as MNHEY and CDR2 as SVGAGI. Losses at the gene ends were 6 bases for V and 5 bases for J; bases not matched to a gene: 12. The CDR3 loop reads CASSPLTGVENEQYF. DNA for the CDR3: TGTGCCAGCAGCCCACTGACAGGGGTTGAAAACGAGCAGTACTTC.

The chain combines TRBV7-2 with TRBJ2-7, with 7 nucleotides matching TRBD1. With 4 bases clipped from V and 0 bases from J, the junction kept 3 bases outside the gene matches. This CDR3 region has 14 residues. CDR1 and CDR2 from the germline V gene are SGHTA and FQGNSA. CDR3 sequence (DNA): TGTGCCAGCAGCTCGGACAGGAACTCCTACGAGCAGTACTTC. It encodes CASSSDRNSYEQYF.

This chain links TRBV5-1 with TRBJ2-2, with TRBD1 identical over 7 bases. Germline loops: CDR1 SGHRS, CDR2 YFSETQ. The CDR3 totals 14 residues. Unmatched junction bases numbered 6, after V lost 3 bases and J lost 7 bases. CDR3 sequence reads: CASSSARTGGELFF. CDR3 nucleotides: TGCGCCAGCAGCTCCGCGCGGACAGGCGGGGAGCTGTTTTTT. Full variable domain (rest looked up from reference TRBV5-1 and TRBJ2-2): KAGVTQTPRYLIKTRGQQVTLSCSPISGHRSVSWYQQTPGQGLQFLFEYFSETQRNKGNFPGRFSGRQFSNSRSEMNVSTLELGDSALYLCASSSARTGGELFFGEGSRLTVL.

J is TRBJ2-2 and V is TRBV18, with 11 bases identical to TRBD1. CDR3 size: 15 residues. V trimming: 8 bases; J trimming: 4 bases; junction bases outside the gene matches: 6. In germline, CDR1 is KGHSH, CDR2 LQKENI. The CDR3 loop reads CASRGQGASTGELFF. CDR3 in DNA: TGTGCCAGCCGCGGACAGGGGGCGAGCACCGGGGAGCTGTTTTTT.

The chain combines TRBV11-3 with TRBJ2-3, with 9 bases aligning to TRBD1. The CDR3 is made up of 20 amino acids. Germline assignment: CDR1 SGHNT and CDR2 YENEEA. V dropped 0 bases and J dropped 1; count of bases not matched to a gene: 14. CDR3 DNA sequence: TGTGCCAGCAGCTTAGATCCCCCCGGGACAGGGATAGACGGCACAGATACGCAGTATTTT. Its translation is CASSLDPPGTGIDGTDTQYF.

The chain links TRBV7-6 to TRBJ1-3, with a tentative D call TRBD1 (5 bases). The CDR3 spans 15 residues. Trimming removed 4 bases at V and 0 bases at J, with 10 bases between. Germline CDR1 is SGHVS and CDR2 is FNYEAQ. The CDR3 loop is CASSSGLSSGNTIYF. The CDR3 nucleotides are TGTGCCAGCAGCTCGGGACTTAGCTCTGGAAACACCATATATTTT.

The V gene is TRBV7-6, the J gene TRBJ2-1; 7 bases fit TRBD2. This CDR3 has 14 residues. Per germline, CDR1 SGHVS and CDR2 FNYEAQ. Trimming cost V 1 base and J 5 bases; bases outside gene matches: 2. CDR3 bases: TGTGCCAGCAGCTTAGTGGGAGGGGACAATGAGCAGTTCTTC. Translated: CASSLVGGDNEQFF.

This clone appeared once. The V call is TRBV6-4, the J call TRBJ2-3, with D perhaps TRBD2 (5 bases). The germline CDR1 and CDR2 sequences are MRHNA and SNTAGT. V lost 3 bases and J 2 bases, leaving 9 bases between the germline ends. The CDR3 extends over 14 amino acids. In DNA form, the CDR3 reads TGTGCCAGCAGTGAGGGAGAGATCACAGATACGCAGTATTTT. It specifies CASSEGEITDTQYF.

The CDR3, as DNA: TGTGCCAGCAGCACGCTGGCGGGGTGGGGCTATGGCTACACCTTC. Its translation: CASSTLAGWGYGYTF. This rearrangement joins TRBV28 to TRBJ1-2; D gene uncertain. Germline V lookup: CDR1 MDHEN, CDR2 SYDVKM. V lost 6 bases, J lost 4 bases, and 18 bases lay in between. CDR3 length: 15 residues.

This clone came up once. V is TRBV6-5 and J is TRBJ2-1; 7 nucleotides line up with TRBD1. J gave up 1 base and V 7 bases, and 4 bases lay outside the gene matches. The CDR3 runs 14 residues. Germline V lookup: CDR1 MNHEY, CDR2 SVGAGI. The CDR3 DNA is TGTGCCAGCAACAGGGGTGGTTCCTACAATGAGCAGTTCTTC. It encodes CASNRGGSYNEQFF.

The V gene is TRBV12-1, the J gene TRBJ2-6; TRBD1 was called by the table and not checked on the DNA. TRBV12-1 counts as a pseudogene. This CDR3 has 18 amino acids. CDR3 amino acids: CASSWSYVGQSRANVLTF. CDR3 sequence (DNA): TGTGCCAGCAGCTGGAGCTATGTAGGACAAAGTCGGGCCAACGTCCTGACTTTC.

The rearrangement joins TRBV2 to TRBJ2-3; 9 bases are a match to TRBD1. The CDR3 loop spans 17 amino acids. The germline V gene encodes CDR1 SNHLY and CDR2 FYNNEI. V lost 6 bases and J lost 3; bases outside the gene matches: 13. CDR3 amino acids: CASSRTGQGSRTDTQYF. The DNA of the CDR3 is TGTGCCAGCAGCCGAACGGGACAGGGTTCGAGGACAGATACGCAGTATTTT.

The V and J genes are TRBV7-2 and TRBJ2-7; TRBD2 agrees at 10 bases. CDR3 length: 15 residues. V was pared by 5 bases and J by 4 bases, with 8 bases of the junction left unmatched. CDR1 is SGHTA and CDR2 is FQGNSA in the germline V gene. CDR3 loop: CASSASGRPLYEQYF. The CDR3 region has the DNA TGTGCCAGCAGCGCTAGCGGGAGACCTCTTTACGAGCAGTACTTC.

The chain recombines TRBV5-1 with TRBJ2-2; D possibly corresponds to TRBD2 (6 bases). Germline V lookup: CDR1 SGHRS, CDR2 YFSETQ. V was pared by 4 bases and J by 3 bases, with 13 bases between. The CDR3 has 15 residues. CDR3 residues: CASSPTRKDTGELFF. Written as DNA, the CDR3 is TGCGCCAGCAGCCCGACTAGGAAGGACACCGGGGAGCTGTTTTTT.

The DNA of the CDR3 is TGTGCCAGCACCCAGGGGTCCGAGATAGATACGCAGTATTTT. Protein product: CASTQGSEIDTQYF. The V and J genes are TRBV5-4 and TRBJ2-3, with D possibly TRBD1 on 6 matching bases. This CDR3 is built from 14 residues. The V end was cut by 6 bases, the J end by 5 bases, with 16 bases between. Germline V gene lookup returns CDR1 SGHNT and CDR2 YYREEE (reference sequence).

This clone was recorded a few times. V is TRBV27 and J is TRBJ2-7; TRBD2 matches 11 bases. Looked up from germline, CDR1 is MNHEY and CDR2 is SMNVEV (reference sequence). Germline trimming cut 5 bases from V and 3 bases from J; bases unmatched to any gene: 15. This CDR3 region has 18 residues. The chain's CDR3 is CASSPILAGGKGRYEQYF. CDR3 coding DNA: TGTGCCAGCAGTCCAATTTTAGCGGGAGGGAAGGGGCGCTACGAGCAGTACTTC.

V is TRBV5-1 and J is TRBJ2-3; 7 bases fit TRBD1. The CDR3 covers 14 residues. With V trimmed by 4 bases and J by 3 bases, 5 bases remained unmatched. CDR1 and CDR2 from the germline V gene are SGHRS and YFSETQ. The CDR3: CASSLGQETDTQYF. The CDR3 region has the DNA TGCGCCAGCAGCCTAGGACAGGAAACAGATACGCAGTATTTT.

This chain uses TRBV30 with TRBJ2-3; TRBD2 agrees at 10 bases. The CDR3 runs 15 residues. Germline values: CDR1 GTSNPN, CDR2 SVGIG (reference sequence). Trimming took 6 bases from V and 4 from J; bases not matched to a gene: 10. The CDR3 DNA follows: TGTGCCTGTTCTACTAGCGGGGCCAAATCAGATACGCAGTATTTT. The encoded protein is CACSTSGAKSDTQYF.

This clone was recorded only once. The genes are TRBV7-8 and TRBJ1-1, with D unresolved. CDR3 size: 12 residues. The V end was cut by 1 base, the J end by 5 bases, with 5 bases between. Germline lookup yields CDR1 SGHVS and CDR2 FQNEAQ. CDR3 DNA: TGTGCCAGCAGCTTAGGGCGGACTGAAGCTTTCTTT. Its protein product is CASSLGRTEAFF.

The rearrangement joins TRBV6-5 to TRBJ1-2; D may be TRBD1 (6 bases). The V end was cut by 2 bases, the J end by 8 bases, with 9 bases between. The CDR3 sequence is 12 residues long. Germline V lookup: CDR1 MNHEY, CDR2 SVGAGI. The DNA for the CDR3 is TGTGCCAGCAGTTACGGGGGGGGCGGCTACACCTTC. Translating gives CASSYGGGGYTF.